A selection of T cell receptor beta chains follows, all from one sample in a study of cytomegalovirus exposure and HLA in healthy donors. Data came from immunoSEQ multiplex PCR; TCRdb stores just in-frame clones and leaves some out. The data contain 190,000 or so clones, roughly 80% of them singletons. Sequenced material: PBMCs. All receptors come from a man in his fifties in good health and CMV-seronegative. Each CDR3 is given with its conserved first and last residue. D genes are given only for firm matches. Expanded clones get a size class; other rows say once, few or many, or leave the size out.

.,TRBD2,TRBJ2-5,TRBV7-9,TGTGCCAGCAGCTCTCGACTAGCGGGAGGGGTGGGTGAGACCCAGTACTTC,CASSSRLAGGVGETQYF
.,TRBD1,TRBJ1-3,TRBV5-5,TGTGCCAGCAGCTCCCCCGGGACAGGCACCCTCTCTGGAAACACCATATATTTT,CASSSPGTGTLSGNTIYF
.,.,TRBJ2-5,TRBV7-2,TGTGCCAGCAGCTACGAAACTCAAGAGACCCAGTACTTC,CASSYETQETQYF
once,TRBD2,TRBJ2-1,TRBV28,TGTGCCAGCAGCTTGGGACTAGCGGGAGTTGAGCAGTTCTTC,CASSLGLAGVEQFF
.,TRBD2,TRBJ2-3,TRBV7-6,TGTGCCAGCAGCCCCTCGGCTCTAGCGGGAGTAGGTACGCAGTATTTT,CASSPSALAGVGTQYF
few,TRBD1,TRBJ1-1,TRBV5-1,TGCGCCAGCAGCTCCCGGGACAGTAACACTGAAGCTTTCTTT,CASSSRDSNTEAFF
.,.,TRBJ2-1,TRBV14,TGTGCCAGCAGCCAAGGATTCTCCTATTACAATGAGCAGTTCTTC,CASSQGFSYYNEQFF
few,TRBD1,TRBJ2-7,TRBV6-1,TGTGCCAGCAGTGAAAAACAGGGGGCCTCCTACGAGCAGTACTTC,CASSEKQGASYEQYF
.,.,TRBJ2-1,TRBV5-3,TGTGAGAGATCCCACGGGGAATCCTACAATGAGCAGTTCTTC,CERSHGESYNEQFF
few,TRBD2,TRBJ2-2,TRBV10-3,TGTGCCATCAGTGGCGGGGGGACAATTCTTACCGGGGAGCTGTTTTTT,CAISGGGTILTGELFF
.,TRBD1,TRBJ2-5,TRBV7-2,TGTGCCAGCAGCCCGGACAGGGGGCTAGTAGAGACCCAGTACTTC,CASSPDRGLVETQYF
.,.,TRBJ1-2,TRBV6-5,TGTGCCAGCAGTTACTCCGGGACACGCGTGGGTGGCTACACCTTC,CASSYSGTRVGGYTF
.,.,TRBJ2-1,TRBV11-2,TGTGCCAGCAGCTTTGTCCGCTCCTACAATGAGCAGTTCTTC,CASSFVRSYNEQFF
.,.,TRBJ2-3,TRBV19,TGTGCCAGTAGTATCCAACAGGGCACAGATACGCAGTATTTT,CASSIQQGTDTQYF
.,TRBD1,TRBJ2-4,TRBV4-2,TGTGCCAGCAGCCAAGATAGGGTCGGGACAGGGGCCACCAAAAACATTCAGTACTTC,CASSQDRVGTGATKNIQYF
.,.,TRBJ2-5,TRBV18,TGTGCCAGCTCACCACTCTCGTCCTTCCAAGAGACCCAGTACTTC,CASSPLSSFQETQYF
once,TRBD2,TRBJ2-1,TRBV9,TGTGCCAGCACCTCGGGACTAGCGGCCTACAATGAGCAGTTCTTC,CASTSGLAAYNEQFF
.,TRBD1,TRBJ2-5,TRBV7-2,TGTGCCAGCAGCACCCGACAGGGATTTGTGGCGACCCAGTACTTC,CASSTRQGFVATQYF
.,TRBD2,TRBJ2-5,TRBV5-1,TGCGCCAGCAGCTTGGGGCTAGCGGGGGGTGAGACCCAGTACTTC,CASSLGLAGGETQYF
.,.,TRBJ2-7,TRBV5-1,TGCGCCAGCAGCTTGCAGGCGTCTAACTACGAGCAGTACTTC,CASSLQASNYEQYF
.,.,TRBJ1-1,TRBV18,TGTGCCAGCTCACCTCGACAGTCGAACACTGAAGCTTTCTTT,CASSPRQSNTEAFF
.,.,TRBJ1-4,TRBV7-9,TGTTCCAGCAGCTTTGGCAGGGGACTGTTTTTT,CSSSFGRGLFF
.,.,TRBJ1-1,TRBV5-1,TGCGCCAGCAGCTTGGCACCGGAGACTGAAGCTTTCTTT,CASSLAPETEAFF
once,.,TRBJ1-1,TRBV18,TGTGCCAGCTCACCATTCTATTTGAACACTGAAGCTTTCTTT,CASSPFYLNTEAFF
once,TRBD1,TRBJ1-2,TRBV7-2,TGTGCCAGCAGCTTGACAGGGTATGGCTACACCTTC,CASSLTGYGYTF
once,.,TRBJ2-1,TRBV11-1,TGTGCCAGCAGCTTACAAGCGGGTCCCAGCAATGAGCAGTTCTTC,CASSLQAGPSNEQFF
.,.,TRBJ2-7,TRBV7-9,TGTTCCAGCGGTTACTATAACTCCTACGAGCAGTACTTC,CSSGYYNSYEQYF
.,.,TRBJ2-1,TRBV5-6,TGTGCCAGCAGCTTGGTAATAGCGGTCTTTAGGAATGAGCAGTTCTTC,CASSLVIAVFRNEQFF
.,TRBD1,TRBJ2-1,TRBV5-1,TGCGCCAGCAGGGCTGACAGGGTAAGATACAATGAGCAGTTCTTC,CASRADRVRYNEQFF
.,.,TRBJ2-1,TRBV5-4,TGTGCCAGCAGCCCTCAAGGGGGTTCACACAATGAGCAGTTCTTC,CASSPQGGSHNEQFF
few,.,TRBJ1-1,TRBV14,TGTGCCAGCAGCCCCTTGCTGGGGGAGGACGTGAACACTGAAGCTTTCTTT,CASSPLLGEDVNTEAFF
.,.,TRBJ2-3,TRBV6-4,TGTGCCAGCAGTGACAGGGGCGTCGGTGCAGATACGCAGTATTTT,CASSDRGVGADTQYF
.,.,TRBJ2-1,TRBV2,TGTGCCAGCAGTGCTAAGGACTGGAATGAGCAGTTCTTC,CASSAKDWNEQFF